This is a list of T cell receptor beta chains from one sample in a study of T cell responses to AZD1222 COVID-19 vaccine. The repertoire was sequenced with immunoSEQ multiplex PCR; TCRdb's copy has only in-frame clones and lacks some. The data hold some 120,000 clones, with over 75% observed a single time. This specimen consisted of peripheral blood, obtained on day 0 of AZD1222 vaccination. These receptors all come from an adult in good health. Each CDR3 is given with its conserved first and last residue. The D gene is left open where the match is weak. Size is omitted from some rows. Given values are once, few, many or a class for expanded clones.

TRBJ2-1	-	TRBD2	TRBV9	TGTGCCAGCAGCGTAGGAGGCGGGAGGGTCTACAATGAGCAGTTCTTC	CASSVGGGRVYNEQFF
TRBJ1-1	-	-	TRBV7-2	TGTGCCAGCAGCTTAGTAGTAGGCAGGGGCGCTGAAGCTTTCTTT	CASSLVVGRGAEAFF
TRBJ1-1	-	-	TRBV6-5	TGTGCCAGCAGTTACCGCAATCCCAATATGAACACTGAAGCTTTCTTT	CASSYRNPNMNTEAFF
TRBJ2-2	-	TRBD1	TRBV2	TGTGCCAGCCGACAGGGGGTTTACGGGGAGCTGTTTTTT	CASRQGVYGELFF
TRBJ2-7	-	-	TRBV7-2	TGTGCCAGCAGCTTAGTGAACAGCTACGAGCAGTACTTC	CASSLVNSYEQYF
TRBJ1-4	-	-	TRBV25-1	TGTGCCAGCCGAAGCTTCTGGGGGACTAATGAAAAACTGTTTTTT	CASRSFWGTNEKLFF
TRBJ2-1	once	-	TRBV28	TGTGCCAGCAGCCCCCCGGGGGCGAGCTCCTACAATGAGCAGTTCTTC	CASSPPGASSYNEQFF
TRBJ2-5	-	TRBD1	TRBV10-2	TGCGCCAGCATCAGGGGGCCGGGGGAGACCCAGTACTTC	CASIRGPGETQYF
TRBJ2-1	-	TRBD2	TRBV7-9	TGTGCCAGCAGCTCTGGACTAGCGGGGATCAATGAGCAGTTCTTC	CASSSGLAGINEQFF
TRBJ2-7	-	-	TRBV27	TGTGCCAGCAAAGAGGGGACGGCGAGCTCCTACGAGCAGTACTTC	CASKEGTASSYEQYF
TRBJ1-4	-	TRBD1	TRBV7-9	TGTGCCACCGAGGGACAGTCGGACGAAAAACTGTTTTTT	CATEGQSDEKLFF
TRBJ1-4	once	-	TRBV6-5	TGTGCCAGTACAACCCAGAGGGGGTTGTCCGAAAAACTGTTTTTT	CASTTQRGLSEKLFF
TRBJ2-7	-	-	TRBV18	TGTGCCAGCTCACCGGTCATGGAGGGGTACGGCGAGCAGTACTTC	CASSPVMEGYGEQYF
TRBJ2-6	-	TRBD2	TRBV27	TGTGCCAGCAGTACCCGGGGACTAGCGGGAGGGATGGGCTCTGGGGCCAACGTCCTGACTTTC	CASSTRGLAGGMGSGANVLTF
TRBJ2-7	-	TRBD1	TRBV11-2	TGTGCCAGCGGGACAGGGCCCTACGAGCAGTACTTC	CASGTGPYEQYF
TRBJ2-2	-	-	TRBV5-1	TGCGCCAGCAGCCCGGCCGGGTCCTCACCCCACGGGGAGCTGTTTTTT	CASSPAGSSPHGELFF
TRBJ1-6	-	-	TRBV27	TGTGCCAGCAGTTTAGGGGTCTGGAGGGCCCTCCACTTT	CASSLGVWRALHF
TRBJ2-1	-	TRBD2	TRBV18	TGTGCCAGCTCACCCACTAGCGGAGGGCACTCCTACAATGAGCAGTTCTTC	CASSPTSGGHSYNEQFF
TRBJ1-2	few	-	TRBV5-1	TGCGCCAGCGGTCGACAGGACTCTAACTATGGCTACACCTTC	CASGRQDSNYGYTF
TRBJ2-4	-	-	TRBV2	TGTGCCAGCGCGGAAAACATTCAGTACTTC	CASAENIQYF
TRBJ2-2	-	TRBD2	TRBV5-1	TGCGCCAGCAGCTTAGGCGGGGGATGGACCGGGGAGCTGTTTTTT	CASSLGGGWTGELFF
TRBJ2-7	few	TRBD2	TRBV10-1	TGCGCCAGCAGTGGGGGGCGGGAGGACGAGCAGTACTTC	CASSGGREDEQYF
TRBJ2-3	once	TRBD2	TRBV29-1	TGCAGCGTTGAATTAGCGGGGAATACGCAGTATTTT	CSVELAGNTQYF
TRBJ2-4	-	TRBD1	TRBV10-1	TGCGCCAGCAGCGCTGGGACAGCCGCCAAAAACATTCAGTACTTC	CASSAGTAAKNIQYF
TRBJ1-5	few	-	TRBV7-2	TGTGCCAGCAGCTTAAGTAGCCAGGACTATCAGCCCCAGCATTTT	CASSLSSQDYQPQHF
TRBJ2-1	once	TRBD1	TRBV18	TGTGCCAGCTCACCGCAGGGGGTTAGGTCTCACAATGAGCAGTTCTTC	CASSPQGVRSHNEQFF
TRBJ1-2	once	-	TRBV30	TGTGCCTGGAGTTCCGCCAGGGCCTATGGCTACACCTTC	CAWSSARAYGYTF
TRBJ2-3	-	-	TRBV7-3	TGTGCCAGCAGCTTATATCCAGGAAGCACAGATACGCAGTATTTT	CASSLYPGSTDTQYF
TRBJ2-7	-	TRBD1	TRBV12-5	TGTGCTAGTGGGGGACAGGGGGGCCACGAGCAGTACTTC	CASGGQGGHEQYF
TRBJ2-5	-	-	TRBV19	TGTGCCAGTAGTACCGTTTCGGAGACCCAGTACTTC	CASSTVSETQYF
TRBJ2-5	once	TRBD2	TRBV7-3	TGTGCCAGCAGCACCGGGACTAGCGGGGGCCAAGAGACCCAGTACTTC	CASSTGTSGGQETQYF
TRBJ2-3	-	-	TRBV5-4	TGTGCCAGCAGCGTGGCACTAGCCACAGATACGCAGTATTTT	CASSVALATDTQYF
TRBJ1-3	-	-	TRBV7-2	TGTGCCAGCAGCTTAGGGCTCTCTGGAAACACCATATATTTT	CASSLGLSGNTIYF
TRBJ1-2	-	-	TRBV5-4	TGTGCCAGCAGCTTGGGGGGGGCCCCCTATGGCTACACCTTC	CASSLGGAPYGYTF
TRBJ2-1	-	TRBD2	TRBV11-3	TGTGCCAGCAGCTTGGGGACTAGCGGTAATGAGCAGTTCTTC	CASSLGTSGNEQFF
TRBJ2-7	-	-	TRBV5-4	TGTGCCAGCAGCTTAATATGGCAAGGCCACGAGCAGTACTTC	CASSLIWQGHEQYF
TRBJ2-7	-	-	TRBV3-1/TRBV3-2	TGTGCCAGCAGCCTATCCTACGAGCAGTACTTC	CASSLSYEQYF
TRBJ2-1	-	TRBD2	TRBV27	TGTGCCAGCAGTCGCCGGGGGGGCGACAATGAGCAGTTCTTC	CASSRRGGDNEQFF
TRBJ1-1	-	-	TRBV14	TGTGCCAGCAGCCAAGATGGGGCAGGGGTCACTGAAGCTTTCTTT	CASSQDGAGVTEAFF
TRBJ2-7	-	TRBD1	TRBV25-1	TGTGCCAGCAGGGGCGTTTCCGGGACAGGGGGTAACGAGCAGTACTTC	CASRGVSGTGGNEQYF
TRBJ2-5	-	-	TRBV29-1	TGCAGCGCGACACGACAGGTTCAAGAGACCCAGTACTTC	CSATRQVQETQYF
TRBJ1-3	-	-	TRBV28	TGTGCCAGCACGTGGGGTTTTCTCTCTGGAAACACCATATATTTT	CASTWGFLSGNTIYF
TRBJ1-1	-	-	TRBV10-2	TGCGCCAGCAAAGTTCTACAGAACACTGAAGCTTTCTTT	CASKVLQNTEAFF
TRBJ1-5	-	TRBD1	TRBV19	TGTGCCAGTAGTGAGGGGGCGATTCAGCCCCAGCATTTT	CASSEGAIQPQHF
TRBJ2-7	-	-	TRBV5-1	TGCGCCAGCAGCTTGGCCGTCAGGTTGAGCGAGCAGTACTTC	CASSLAVRLSEQYF
TRBJ2-7	-	TRBD1	TRBV6-5	TGTGCCAGCAGTTCCCTCCAGGGGGCAAACGAGCAGTACTTC	CASSSLQGANEQYF
TRBJ1-2	-	TRBD1	TRBV6-1	TGTGCCAGCAGTGAACAGGGGGTGTATGGCTACACCTTC	CASSEQGVYGYTF
TRBJ2-1	-	-	TRBV19	TGTGCCAGTACCCTTGGGGTCAGGAGGGACAATGAGCAGTTCTTC	CASTLGVRRDNEQFF
TRBJ2-1	once	TRBD1	TRBV2	TGTGCCAGCAGTGTACGAAGACAGGGGTTCGATGAGCAGTTCTTC	CASSVRRQGFDEQFF
TRBJ2-7	-	-	TRBV25-1	TGTGCCACTGTAGCGAGGAGTACCTACGAGCAGTACTTC	CATVARSTYEQYF
TRBJ1-5	-	-	TRBV6-2/TRBV6-3	TGTGCCAGCAGTTACTCGAGTCGGTTTAGCGATCAGCCCCAGCATTTT	CASSYSSRFSDQPQHF
TRBJ1-2	few	-	TRBV28	TGTGCCAGCAGTTTCCCTGCTAGACGGGGATCTAACTATGGCTACACCTTC	CASSFPARRGSNYGYTF
TRBJ2-7	-	-	TRBV10-3	TGTGCCATCAGTGAGTCAATGAGTGGCAGTTACGAGCAGTACTTC	CAISESMSGSYEQYF
TRBJ1-3	-	-	TRBV5-1	TGCGCCAGCTATTCAGGCAGCTCTGGAAACACCATATATTTT	CASYSGSSGNTIYF
TRBJ1-5	-	TRBD1	TRBV19	TGTGCCAGTAGACGACAGGGGGAGGGTCAGCCCCAGCATTTT	CASRRQGEGQPQHF